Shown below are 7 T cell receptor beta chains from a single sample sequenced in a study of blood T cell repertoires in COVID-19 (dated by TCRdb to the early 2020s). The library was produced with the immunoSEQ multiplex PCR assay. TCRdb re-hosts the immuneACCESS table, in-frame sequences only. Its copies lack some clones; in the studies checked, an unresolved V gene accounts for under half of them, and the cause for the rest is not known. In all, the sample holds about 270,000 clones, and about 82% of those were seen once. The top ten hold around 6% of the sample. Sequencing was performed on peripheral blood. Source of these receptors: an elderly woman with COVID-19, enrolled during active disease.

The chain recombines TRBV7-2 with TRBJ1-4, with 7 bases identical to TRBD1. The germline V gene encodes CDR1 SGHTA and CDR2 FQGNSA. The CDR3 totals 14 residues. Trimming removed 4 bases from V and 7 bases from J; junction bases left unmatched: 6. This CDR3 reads CASSSRTGTEKLFF. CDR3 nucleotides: TGTGCCAGCAGCTCTAGGACAGGCACTGAAAAACTGTTTTTT.

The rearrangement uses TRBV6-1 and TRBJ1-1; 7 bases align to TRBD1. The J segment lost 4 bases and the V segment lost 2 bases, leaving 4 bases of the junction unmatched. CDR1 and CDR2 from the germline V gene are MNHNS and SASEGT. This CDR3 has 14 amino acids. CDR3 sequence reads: CASSETGVITEAFF. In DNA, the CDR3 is TGTGCCAGCAGTGAAACAGGGGTGATCACTGAAGCTTTCTTT.

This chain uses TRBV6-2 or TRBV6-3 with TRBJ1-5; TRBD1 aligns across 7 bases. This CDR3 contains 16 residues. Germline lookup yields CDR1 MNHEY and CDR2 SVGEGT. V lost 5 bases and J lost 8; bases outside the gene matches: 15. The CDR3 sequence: CASSLQLTGLAKPQHF. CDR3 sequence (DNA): TGTGCCAGCAGTCTTCAACTGACAGGGTTAGCGAAGCCCCAGCATTTT.

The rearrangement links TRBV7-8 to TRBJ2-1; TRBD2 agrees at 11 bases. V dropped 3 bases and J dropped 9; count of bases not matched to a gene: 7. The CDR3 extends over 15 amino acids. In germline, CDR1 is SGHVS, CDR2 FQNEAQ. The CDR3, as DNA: TGTGCCAGCAGCTTCCTAGCGGGGGGTATGGGTGAGCAGTTCTTC. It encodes CASSFLAGGMGEQFF.

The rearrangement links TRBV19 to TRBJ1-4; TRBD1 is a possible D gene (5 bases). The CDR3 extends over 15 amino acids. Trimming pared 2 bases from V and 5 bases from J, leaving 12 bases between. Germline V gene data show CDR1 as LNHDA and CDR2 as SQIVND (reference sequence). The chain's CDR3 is CASSISGGDNEKLFF. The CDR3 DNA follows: TGTGCCAGTAGTATATCAGGAGGGGACAATGAAAAACTGTTTTTT.

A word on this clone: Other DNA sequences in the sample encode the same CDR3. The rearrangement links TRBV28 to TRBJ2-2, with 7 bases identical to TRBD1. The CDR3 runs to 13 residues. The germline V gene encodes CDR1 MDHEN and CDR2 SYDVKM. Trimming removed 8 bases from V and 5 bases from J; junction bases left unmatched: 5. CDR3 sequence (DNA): TGTGCCAGCCGACAGGGTGGAACCGGGGAGCTGTTTTTT. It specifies CASRQGGTGELFF.

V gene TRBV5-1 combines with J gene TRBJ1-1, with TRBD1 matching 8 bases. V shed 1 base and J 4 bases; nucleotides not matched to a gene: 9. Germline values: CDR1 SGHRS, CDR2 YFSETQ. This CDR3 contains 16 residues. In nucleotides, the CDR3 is TGCGCCAGCAGCTTGCTGTCCAGGGGGCATGGCACTGAAGCTTTCTTT. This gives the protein CASSLLSRGHGTEAFF.